A single sample is the source of the 30 T cell receptor beta chains below, sequenced in a study of shared clonotypes between healthy human individuals. Measured with immunoSEQ multiplex PCR; TCRdb has only the in-frame clones, and not every one. The repertoire has approximately 980,000 clones, less than 85% of them found once; the top ten carry approximately 1.5%. Input material: memory CD4+ T cells sorted from blood. The sample's subset: CD45RA-negative fraction. The receptors stem from a man between 18 and 35 years old in good health.

The V and J genes are TRBV18 and TRBJ2-3; D not certain. Germline lookup yields CDR1 KGHSH and CDR2 LQKENI. CDR3 length: 13 residues. Trimming removed 3 bases at V and 5 bases at J, with 9 bases between. The CDR3 DNA sequence: TGTGCCAGCTCACCGTCCTATGGAGATACGCAGTATTTT. It codes for CASSPSYGDTQYF.

This clone was seen once. The chain uses TRBV5-6 and TRBJ2-3; D not certain. Between the trimmed V and J ends, which lost 4 bases and 7 bases, there was a span of 19 bases. The CDR3 extends over 15 amino acids. Germline V gene sequence: CDR1 SGHDT, CDR2 YYEEEE. The CDR3 is CASSLPGIINHTQYF. The CDR3 nucleotides read TGTGCCAGCAGCCTCCCCGGAATAATAAATCATACGCAGTATTTT.

The V and J genes are TRBV5-1 and TRBJ2-7, with unresolved D. This CDR3 contains 14 residues. V lost 0 bases, J lost 6 bases, and 13 bases lay in between. CDR1 and CDR2 (germline): SGHRS, YFSETQ. The CDR3 reads CASSLAGQPTEQYF. The CDR3, as DNA: TGCGCCAGCAGCTTGGCCGGGCAACCAACCGAGCAGTACTTC.

J is TRBJ2-1 and V is TRBV10-3; unclear D gene. CDR3 length: 14 amino acids. Germline lookup yields CDR1 ENHRY and CDR2 SYGVKD. Trimming removed 7 bases from V and 0 bases from J, with 10 bases in between. CDR3 residues: CAIIRDNSYNEQFF. The CDR3 DNA is TGTGCCATCATCCGAGATAACTCCTACAATGAGCAGTTCTTC.

The chain couples TRBV2 to TRBJ2-3; TRBD2 is a possible D gene (5 bases). Trimming took 5 bases from V and 5 from J, leaving 11 bases between them. The CDR3 length is 13 residues. CDR1 and CDR2 from the germline V gene are SNHLY and FYNNEI. CDR3 nucleotide sequence: TGTGCCAGCAGTCCCGCCGGGGTAGATACGCAGTATTTT. This translates into CASSPAGVDTQYF.

This clone was detected many times. V gene TRBV4-1 combines with J gene TRBJ2-5, with 7 bases that match TRBD2. Germline V gives CDR1 MGHRA, CDR2 YSYEKL. Unmatched junction bases numbered 21, after V lost 1 base and J lost 4 bases. This CDR3 has 20 residues. Written as DNA, the CDR3 is TGCGCCAGCAGCCAAGGCCCCGGGTCGGCGGGAGAATCGTCCAGAGAGACCCAGTACTTC. It encodes CASSQGPGSAGESSRETQYF.

This chain links TRBV18 with TRBJ1-1; the D gene is possibly TRBD1 (6 bases). This CDR3 contains 15 residues. Trimming stripped 1 base from V and 0 bases from J, with 9 bases between. The germline V gene encodes CDR1 KGHSH and CDR2 LQKENI. CDR3 nucleotides: TGTGCCAGCTCACCACAAGGGGGATTGAACACTGAAGCTTTCTTT. Residues: CASSPQGGLNTEAFF.

V is TRBV5-6 and J is TRBJ2-1; D is unresolved. The CDR3 length is 15 residues. Trimming stripped 0 bases from V and 0 bases from J, with 7 bases between. The germline gives CDR1 SGHDT, CDR2 YYEEEE. The DNA of the CDR3 is TGTGCCAGCAGCTTGGGATTTAGCTCCTACAATGAGCAGTTCTTC. Residues: CASSLGFSSYNEQFF.

In this sample, this clone turned up a few times. J is TRBJ2-7 and V is TRBV19; 8 nucleotides line up with TRBD1. The CDR3 consists of 16 residues. The ends lost 5 bases at V and 2 bases at J; junction bases unmatched: 11. The V gene's germline CDR1 is LNHDA and CDR2 SQIVND (reference sequence). CDR3 loop: CASSALSGQAPYEQYF. The CDR3 nucleotides are TGTGCCAGTAGTGCCTTGTCGGGACAGGCCCCCTACGAGCAGTACTTC.

The chain employs TRBV4-2 and TRBJ2-1; weak D call: TRBD2 (7 bases). The CDR3 spans 17 residues. Germline loops: CDR1 LGHNA, CDR2 YNFKEQ. V lost 1 base and J lost 3, with 16 bases in between. This CDR3 is CASSQGVGAGVYNEQFF. CDR3 DNA sequence: TGTGCCAGCAGCCAAGGAGTGGGGGCGGGGGTCTACAATGAGCAGTTCTTC.

The chain has TRBV5-6 and TRBJ2-4; D is uncertain. V was clipped by 0 bases and J by 6 bases, with 10 bases between them. The CDR3 runs to 14 residues. CDR1 SGHDT and CDR2 YYEEEE come from the germline V gene. Written as DNA, the CDR3 is TGTGCCAGCAGCTTGGTTACCGCTTCAAACATTCAGTACTTC. Translating it yields CASSLVTASNIQYF.

On this clone itself: Other nucleotide sequences from this sample produce the same CDR3. V usage is TRBV7-2 and J usage is TRBJ1-6; 12 nucleotides agree with TRBD1. The CDR3 is 16 residues long. Germline CDR1 is SGHTA and CDR2 is FQGNSA. Trimming took 3 bases from V and 7 from J; bases not matched to a gene: 4. CDR3 DNA: TGTGCCAGCAGCTTCTCCGGGACAGGGGGCAATTCACCCCTCCACTTT. This codes for CASSFSGTGGNSPLHF. The whole variable domain, filled in from reference TRBV7-2 and TRBJ1-6, reads GAGVSQSPSNKVTEKGKDVELRCDPISGHTALYWYRQSLGQGLEFLIYFQGNSAPDKSGLPSDRFSAERTGGSVSTLTIQRTQQEDSAVYLCASSFSGTGGNSPLHFGNGTRLTVT.

This clone has a single count. The chain joins TRBV6-1 to TRBJ1-4; D is undetermined. CDR1 MNHNS and CDR2 SASEGT come from the germline V gene. V was cut by 5 bases and J by 8 bases, with 15 bases left in between. The CDR3 runs 14 residues. The CDR3 bases are TGTGCCAGCAGTCTTATAACCTTCGAGGAAAAACTGTTTTTT. As protein: CASSLITFEEKLFF.

This clone was seen just once. This same CDR3 is encoded by further DNA sequences in the sample. This chain links TRBV7-8 with TRBJ1-2; the D is unclear. Trimming removed 1 base at V and 7 bases at J, with 7 bases between. Germline CDR1 reads SGHVS; CDR2 reads FQNEAQ. This CDR3 region has 12 residues. CDR3 in amino acids: CASSLDRGGYTF. In DNA, the CDR3 is TGTGCCAGCAGCTTAGACCGTGGTGGCTACACCTTC.

This chain links TRBV4-2 with TRBJ2-1, with 9 bases aligning to TRBD2. CDR3 size: 13 residues. Losses at the gene ends were 0 bases for V and 10 bases for J; bases not matched to a gene: 1. Germline V lookup: CDR1 LGHNA, CDR2 YNFKEQ. The CDR3 DNA follows: TGTGCCAGCAGCCAAGAGCTAGCGGGGGAGCAGTTCTTC. Translation: CASSQELAGEQFF.

As to this clone: This sequence may be a read error, since a much larger clone differs from it by one base. V and J are TRBV6-6 and TRBJ1-4, with D tentatively TRBD1 (5 bases). Trimming removed 11 bases from V and 3 bases from J, with 13 bases in between. Germline CDR1 MNHNY, CDR2 SVGAGI (reference sequence). The CDR3 sequence is 13 residues long. In DNA form, the CDR3 reads TGTGCCGGCAACCAGGGTGCTAATGAAAAACTGTTTTTT. It yields the protein CAGNQGANEKLFF.

This clone was observed a handful of times. The chain is built from TRBV10-3 and TRBJ2-1, with 13 bases fitting TRBD2. Germline assignment: CDR1 ENHRY and CDR2 SYGVKD. The length of the CDR3 is 15 residues. V dropped 4 bases and J dropped 6; count of bases not matched to a gene: 3. The DNA for the CDR3 is TGTGCCATCAGTGGGACTAGCGGGGGAACCAATGAGCAGTTCTTC. Protein sequence: CAISGTSGGTNEQFF.

This clone was observed a few times. The chain carries TRBV2 and TRBJ1-2, with D possibly being TRBD1 (6 bases). Germline lookup yields CDR1 SNHLY and CDR2 FYNNEI. Trimming stripped 7 bases from V and 7 bases from J, with 10 bases between. The CDR3 loop spans 11 amino acids. CDR3 in DNA: TGTGCCAGCAATCTACAGGGTGGCTACACCTTC. Its protein product is CASNLQGGYTF.

J is TRBJ2-1 and V is TRBV5-4; TRBD2 aligns across 15 bases. CDR3 length equals 16 residues. Trimming took 3 bases from V and 7 from J; bases not matched to a gene: 5. Germline V gene sequence: CDR1 SGHNT, CDR2 YYREEE (reference sequence). The CDR3 is CASSSGGLAGGNEQFF. CDR3 bases: TGTGCCAGCAGCTCGGGGGGACTAGCGGGAGGAAATGAGCAGTTCTTC.

This chain uses TRBV7-6 with TRBJ2-3; D call uncertain. The V gene's germline CDR1 is SGHVS and CDR2 FNYEAQ. Deletions cut 6 bases from V and 2 bases from J, with 3 bases between. There are 11 residues in the CDR3. The CDR3 protein is CASSYTDTQYF. CDR3 in DNA: TGTGCCAGCAGTTACACAGATACGCAGTATTTT.

The J gene is TRBJ1-1, the V gene TRBV5-4; TRBD1 might be the D (5 bases). V was cut by 2 bases and J by 5 bases, with 16 bases left in between. CDR1 is SGHNT, CDR2 YYREEE, per germline (reference sequence). The CDR3 is 15 amino acids. CDR3 in DNA: TGTGCCAGCAGCTTAGACAGTCTAAGAAGAACTGAAGCTTTCTTT. The encoded protein is CASSLDSLRRTEAFF.

The chain combines TRBV6-5 with TRBJ2-6, with D maybe TRBD1 (6 bases). CDR1 is MNHEY and CDR2 is SVGAGI in the germline V gene. Trimming took off 1 base at V and 1 base at J, with 8 bases between the two ends. The CDR3 has 16 residues. CDR3 sequence: CASSYWQGSGANVLTF. CDR3 DNA sequence: TGTGCCAGCAGTTACTGGCAGGGGTCTGGGGCCAACGTCCTGACTTTC.

V is TRBV7-2 and J is TRBJ2-5, with D tentatively TRBD2 (6 bases). V was trimmed by 5 bases and J by 2 bases, leaving 15 bases between them. The CDR3 sequence is 15 residues long. Germline loops: CDR1 SGHTA, CDR2 FQGNSA. This CDR3 is CASSQNPGRQETQYF. The CDR3 DNA reads TGTGCCAGCAGCCAAAACCCTGGGAGGCAAGAGACCCAGTACTTC.

This chain uses TRBV23-1 with TRBJ1-2, with TRBD1 matching over 8 bases. TRBV23-1 is flagged as an ORF with uncertain function. V lost 0 bases to trimming and J lost 4 bases; unmatched junction nucleotides: 10. The CDR3 runs 17 residues. This chain's CDR3 is CASSQSRDRSSPYGYTF. The CDR3 region has the DNA TGCGCCAGCAGTCAATCACGGGACAGGTCTTCCCCCTATGGCTACACCTTC.

This clone was picked up one time. The V gene is TRBV5-6, the J gene TRBJ1-3; D remains unclear. This CDR3 spans 15 amino acids. The V end was cut by 4 bases, the J end by 4 bases, with 15 bases between. Germline loops: CDR1 SGHDT, CDR2 YYEEEE. CDR3 coding DNA: TGTGCCAGCAGCCGAAAGACCCTACAGGGAAACACCATATATTTT. Translated, it gives CASSRKTLQGNTIYF.

This chain uses TRBV7-2 with TRBJ2-5; possible D gene TRBD1, 6 bases. This CDR3 is built from 18 residues. V gave up 3 bases and J gave up 4 bases, with 24 bases separating them. Germline V gene sequence: CDR1 SGHTA, CDR2 FQGNSA. For the CDR3, the DNA is TGTGCCAGCAGCTTGGGCTTCTCACGGCAGGGGAATTCAGAGACCCAGTACTTC. Translation: CASSLGFSRQGNSETQYF.

In the case of this clone: This sample also contains other DNA sequences that code for the same CDR3. The chain joins TRBV28 to TRBJ2-7; D gene unclear. The CDR3 is 13 amino acids. Between the trimmed V and J ends, which lost 3 bases and 4 bases, there was a span of 10 bases. From germline, CDR1 is MDHEN and CDR2 SYDVKM. The CDR3 nucleotides read TGTGCCAGCAGTTTGCCCGGCCGATACGAGCAGTACTTC. It is translated as CASSLPGRYEQYF.

The V gene is TRBV18, the J gene TRBJ2-5; D is ambiguous. This CDR3 region has 14 residues. Germline V lookup: CDR1 KGHSH, CDR2 LQKENI. Trimming stripped 3 bases from V and 2 bases from J, with 10 bases between. The CDR3 bases are TGTGCCAGCTCACCGGCAGGAATACAAGAGACCCAGTACTTC. It translates to CASSPAGIQETQYF.

The sample holds a few counts of this clone. This chain connects TRBV6-1 to TRBJ2-7; D unclear. This CDR3 contains 14 residues. V lost 6 bases, J lost 4 bases, and 16 bases lay in between. Germline CDR1 and CDR2: MNHNS and SASEGT. In nucleotides, the CDR3 is TGTGCCAGCAGCCTAAGAGGTGGAAGGTACGAGCAGTACTTC. This gives the protein CASSLRGGRYEQYF.

The chain carries TRBV28 and TRBJ1-6; D remains ambiguous. V was clipped by 4 bases and J by 7 bases, with 17 bases between them. This CDR3 is built from 16 residues. Germline V lookup: CDR1 MDHEN, CDR2 SYDVKM. The CDR3 DNA reads as TGTGCCAGCAGTTCCCTGTATTATCCGTGGAATTCACCCCTCCACTTT. This codes for CASSSLYYPWNSPLHF. The full variable domain, with the rest looked up from reference TRBV28 and TRBJ1-6, is DVKVTQSSRYLVKRTGEKVFLECVQDMDHENMFWYRQDPGLGLRLIYFSYDVKMKEKGDIPEGYSVSREKKERFSLILESASTNQTSMYLCASSSLYYPWNSPLHFGNGTRLTVT.